This T cell receptor beta chain was profiled in a study of OX40 agonist ivuxolimab in advanced cancers. Concerning the study at large: Ivuxolimab was a fully human IgG2 agonistic monoclonal antibody targeting the costimulatory receptor OX40 (CD134). Prior anti-PD-1, anti-PD-L1 or anti-CTLA-4 therapy was permitted, and checkpoint inhibitors had been received by less than 45% of dose-escalation patients. In the dose-escalation cohort, 82.7% of patients were male, and the mean age was approximately 60 years, with a range of roughly 20 to 79. Of the roughly 51 dose-escalation patients, hepatocellular carcinoma was present in 19, melanoma in approximately 15, renal cell carcinoma in 9 and head and neck cancer in 9. Peripheral TCRbeta sequencing was intended to test whether TCR sequence diversity was altered and clonal T-cell expansion was caused by ivuxolimab. Three dose-escalation patients achieved partial responses, one with hepatocellular carcinoma and two with cutaneous melanoma. The paper covers the monotherapy dose-escalation part of the phase I ivuxolimab trial, which included N of about 50 patients. Intravenous ivuxolimab was administered to patients every 2 weeks at six dose levels: 0.01, 0.1, 0.3, 1.5, 3 and 10 mg/kg.

Beyond this particular receptor, the publication reports: Low levels of normalized T-cell clonal expansion were also seen in some patients who did not respond. At doses from 0.1 to 3.0 mg/kg, clonal expansion was seen in both CD4+ and CD8+ blood T cells between baseline and week 6. The antigen specificity of the clonally expanded peripheral T cells was not determined. After ivuxolimab, more expanded clones were found on average in CD8+ T cells than in CD4+ T cells. In the 0.1-3.0 mg/kg groups, partial responders had among the lowest normalized peripheral clonal expansion, particularly in CD8+ T cells.

The CDR3 holds 15 amino acids from the cysteine to the phenylalanine. Solely the CDR3 DNA is kept, with 45 bases framed from the first base. V loses 4 bases of germline sequence and J loses 6 bases, and the interval between the two ends is 15 bases. CDR1 is given as MGHRA and CDR2 as YSYEKL, both from the germline V gene. Genomic DNA was extracted from sorted cells for sequencing of the TCRbeta CDR3 region. The immunoSEQ Assay was used for sequencing of TCRbeta CDR3 regions. The clones in this table, taken by TCRdb from immuneACCESS, are in-frame only. Not every clone is retained; where verified, under half of the shortfall comes from an unresolved V gene, and the cause of the rest is unknown. The sample profile shows roughly 56,000 clones; roughly 91% of them were found once. The ten largest clonotypes hold roughly 0.69% of the sample. Comment on this clone: Its binding antigen is unknown. The input lacks base qualities; no much larger clone sits a single base away.

The trial excluded patients who had a history of autoimmune disease or were on systemic immunosuppression. Peripheral blood for TCR sequencing was drawn from every dose cohort at baseline, at cycle 4 day 1 and at cycle 7 day 1. Samples were obtained from an open-label, multicenter, first-in-human phase I dose-escalation trial of ivuxolimab. Adults with locally advanced or metastatic melanoma, renal cell carcinoma, hepatocellular carcinoma or head and neck squamous cell carcinoma were enrolled in the trial. Before TCR sequencing, CD4+ T cells and CD8+ T cells from peripheral blood were sorted into separate populations.

This receptor was identified in an adult with an advanced solid tumor such as melanoma, head and neck, liver or kidney cancer. Sequenced material: CD4+ or CD8+ T cells sorted from blood, taken in a trial of the OX40 agonist ivuxolimab. The chain is made from TRBV4-1 and TRBJ1-4; the D gene is unclear. In nucleotide form, the sequence is TGCGCCAGCAGCCCCTGGGGTTCTTCAGATGAAAAACTGTTTTTT. It is translated as CASSPWGSSDEKLFF.